Shown below are 20 T cell receptor beta chains from a single sample sequenced in a study of siplizumab effects on memory and regulatory T cells. Profiling relied on immunoSEQ multiplex PCR, and the TCRdb table lists in-frame clones only, not all of them. The repertoire consists of 98,000 or so clones, with 93% occurring once and the leading ten covering approximately 0.62%. The sample consisted of Tregs sorted from blood. These receptor sequences come from a human donor in good health.

The V gene is TRBV9, the J gene TRBJ2-2; 12 bases match TRBD1. The CDR3 runs to 15 residues. With V trimmed by 7 bases and J by 6 bases, 7 bases remained unmatched. The germline V gene encodes CDR1 SGDLS and CDR2 YYNGEE. CDR3 amino acids: CASARDRGLAGELFF. CDR3 DNA: TGTGCCAGCGCGAGGGACAGGGGGCTGGCCGGGGAGCTGTTTTTT.

The chain carries TRBV11-3 and TRBJ2-7; D not resolved. With 0 bases removed from V and 7 bases from J, the gap between germline ends came to 10 bases. The CDR3 is 13 amino acids. CDR1 is SGHNT, CDR2 YENEEA, per germline. The CDR3 DNA reads TGTGCCAGCAGCTTAGAGGTGTCAGCGGAGCAGTACTTC. Translation: CASSLEVSAEQYF.

The rearrangement links TRBV11-2 to TRBJ1-5; tentative D call: TRBD1 (5 bases). Germline CDR1 reads SGHAT; CDR2 reads FQNNGV. V lost 3 bases to trimming and J lost 6 bases, with 21 bases between them. The CDR3 loop spans 17 amino acids. CDR3 DNA sequence: TGTGCCAGCAGCTTTCCGTTTGGCGGGGCAGGACGTCAGCCCCAGCATTTT. The encoded protein is CASSFPFGGAGRQPQHF.

Only one count was recorded for this clone. The CDR3: CSVAMVAGANVLTF. DNA of the CDR3: TGCAGCGTTGCGATGGTAGCAGGGGCCAACGTCCTGACTTTC. The rearrangement links TRBV29-1 to TRBJ2-6; D gene ambiguous. Germline assignment: CDR1 SQVTM and CDR2 ANQGSEA. The ends were cut back, 4 bases at V and 4 bases at J, with 11 bases in the middle. The CDR3 spans 14 residues.

This clone was seen once. V gene TRBV19 combines with J gene TRBJ1-2, with D unclear. The CDR3 is 13 residues long. The V end was cut by 3 bases, the J end by 7 bases, with 12 bases between. Germline loops: CDR1 LNHDA, CDR2 SQIVND (reference sequence). CDR3 bases: TGTGCCAGTAGTATGAGACGGGTCGGTGGCTACACCTTC. Translating gives CASSMRRVGGYTF.

This chain connects TRBV10-3 to TRBJ2-1, with 13 positions matching TRBD2. Germline trimming cut 5 bases from V and 3 bases from J; bases unmatched to any gene: 1. Looked up from germline, CDR1 is ENHRY and CDR2 is SYGVKD. The CDR3 is 15 amino acids. The CDR3, as DNA: TGTGCCATCAGTCGGACTAGCGGGAGCTACAATGAGCAGTTCTTC. It translates to CAISRTSGSYNEQFF.

This sequence joins TRBV19 and TRBJ1-5; 8 nucleotides match TRBD1. Germline V gene data show CDR1 as LNHDA and CDR2 as SQIVND (reference sequence). J lost 3 bases, V lost 9 bases, and 7 bases had no gene match. The CDR3 sequence is 14 residues long. CDR3 nucleotides: TGTGCCAGCGACCGGACAGGGTTCAATCAGCCCCAGCATTTT. This sequence encodes CASDRTGFNQPQHF.

This clone was found a few times. The rearrangement links TRBV6-4 to TRBJ2-3; TRBD2 matches at 14 bases. The CDR3 extends over 16 amino acids. The germline V gene encodes CDR1 MRHNA and CDR2 SNTAGT. Unmatched junction bases numbered 0, after V lost 0 bases and J lost 4 bases. CDR3 in DNA: TGTGCCAGCAGTGACTCGACTAGCGGGGGGGCAGATACGCAGTATTTT. Translation gives CASSDSTSGGADTQYF.

This chain joins TRBV6-6 and TRBJ1-2, with unresolved D. V lost 5 bases and J lost 1, with 2 bases in between. In germline, CDR1 is MNHNY, CDR2 SVGAGI (reference sequence). CDR3 length: 11 amino acids. The CDR3 is CASSRNYGYTF. The DNA for the CDR3 is TGTGCCAGCAGTCGTAACTATGGCTACACCTTC.

V is TRBV19 and J is TRBJ1-4; tentative D call: TRBD1 (5 bases). The CDR3 covers 18 residues. The V and J ends lost 2 bases and 0 bases respectively, with 16 bases between them. Germline loops: CDR1 LNHDA, CDR2 SQIVND (reference sequence). The CDR3 loop reads CASSITGPSFATNEKLFF. CDR3 DNA: TGTGCCAGTAGTATAACAGGACCTTCTTTTGCAACTAATGAAAAACTGTTTTTT.

The chain uses TRBV10-3 and TRBJ2-7, with TRBD1 matching over 9 bases. J was trimmed by 2 bases and V by 10 bases; bases with no gene match: 12. Germline V lookup: CDR1 ENHRY, CDR2 SYGVKD. The CDR3 is 15 amino acids. CDR3 nucleotides: TGTGCCACGAGGGACAGGGAGCGTTTGGCCTACGAGCAGTACTTC. Protein product: CATRDRERLAYEQYF.

The V and J genes are TRBV5-1 and TRBJ1-2; D unclear. The germline V gene encodes CDR1 SGHRS and CDR2 YFSETQ. V lost 0 bases to trimming and J lost 4 bases, with 10 bases between them. The CDR3 is 14 amino acids. The CDR3 spells CASSLGTEFYGYTF. DNA of the CDR3: TGCGCCAGCAGCTTGGGAACAGAATTCTATGGCTACACCTTC.

This clone is judged medium-sized (0.01 to 0.1%). The chain links TRBV27 to TRBJ1-1; D is uncertain. Germline V gene data show CDR1 as MNHEY and CDR2 as SMNVEV (reference sequence). V dropped 2 bases and J dropped 3 bases, with 10 bases sitting between them. The CDR3 extends over 14 amino acids. The CDR3 coding sequence is TGTGCCAGCAGTTTACCGGGTCAGCACACTGAAGCTTTCTTT. Protein: CASSLPGQHTEAFF.

This clone was counted once. The chain is built from TRBV7-3 and TRBJ2-1; 8 bases are a match to TRBD1. The CDR3 length is 14 residues. V trimming: 4 bases; J trimming: 7 bases; junction bases outside the gene matches: 6. Germline V gene data show CDR1 as SGHTA and CDR2 as FQGTGA. The CDR3 loop reads CASSSQGARNEQFF. The CDR3 DNA follows: TGTGCCAGCAGCTCCCAGGGGGCGCGTAATGAGCAGTTCTTC. Looking up the rest from reference TRBV7-3 and TRBJ2-1 gives the full variable domain: GAGVSQTPSNKVTEKGKYVELRCDPISGHTALYWYRQSLGQGPEFLIYFQGTGAADDSGLPNDRFFAVRPEGSVSTLKIQRTERGDSAVYLCASSSQGARNEQFFGPGTRLTVL.

DNA for the CDR3: TGTGCCAGCTCACCAAGGGCCTACGCTAACTATGGCTACACCTTC. Its protein product is CASSPRAYANYGYTF. The chain joins TRBV18 to TRBJ1-2; D is uncertain. The CDR3 is made up of 15 amino acids. Germline V CDR1 and CDR2: KGHSH, LQKENI. V dropped 2 bases and J dropped 0 bases, with 10 bases sitting between them.

The chain links TRBV5-6 to TRBJ1-4, with D possibly TRBD1 on 5 matching bases. Germline V gene lookup returns CDR1 SGHDT and CDR2 YYEEEE. Trimming took off 1 base at V and 1 base at J, with 8 bases between the two ends. This CDR3 spans 15 amino acids. As DNA, the CDR3 is TGTGCCAGCAGCTTGTGGGGGGGAACTAATGAAAAACTGTTTTTT. It encodes CASSLWGGTNEKLFF.

The chain couples TRBV19 to TRBJ1-5, with a possible D match to TRBD1 (5 bases). V lost 2 bases, J lost 10 bases, and 15 bases lay in between. CDR1 and CDR2 (germline): LNHDA, SQIVND (reference sequence). The CDR3 length is 14 residues. The CDR3 sequence is CASSISWGGAPQHF. In DNA form, the CDR3 reads TGTGCCAGTAGTATAAGTTGGGGAGGGGCACCCCAGCATTTT.

The CDR3 nucleotides are TGTGCCAGCAGCTTAGTGGTCGACGGAGAGGCCAAAAACATTCAGTACTTC. This gives the protein CASSLVVDGEAKNIQYF. The genes are TRBV7-9 and TRBJ2-4; D gene uncertain. The CDR3 is 17 amino acids. V lost 1 base and J 1 base, leaving 14 bases between the germline ends. From germline, CDR1 is SEHNR and CDR2 FQNEAQ (reference sequence).

CDR3 sequence reads: CASSLAPLAAYNEQFF. The CDR3 nucleotides read TGTGCCAGCAGCTTAGCCCCGCTAGCGGCCTACAATGAGCAGTTCTTC. V usage is TRBV7-8 and J usage is TRBJ2-1; 7 positions agree with TRBD2. This CDR3 is built from 16 residues. The ends lost 0 bases at V and 2 bases at J; junction bases unmatched: 4. CDR1 SGHVS and CDR2 FQNEAQ come from the germline V gene. The entire variable domain, with the rest obtained from reference TRBV7-8 and TRBJ2-1, is as follows: GAGVSQSPRYKVAKRGQDVALRCDPISGHVSLFWYQQALGQGPEFLTYFQNEAQLDKSGLPSDRFFAERPEGSVSTLKIQRTQQEDSAVYLCASSLAPLAAYNEQFFGPGTRLTVL.

In nucleotides, the CDR3 is TGTGCCTGGAGTAATTTCGTTAGGGCACTGGGGGGGAATGAGCAGTTCTTC. Protein sequence: CAWSNFVRALGGNEQFF. V usage is TRBV30 and J usage is TRBJ2-1, with 7 bases matching TRBD2. Germline lookup yields CDR1 GTSNPN and CDR2 SVGIG (reference sequence). With V trimmed by 2 bases and J by 7 bases, 17 bases remained unmatched. The CDR3 is 17 amino acids.